This T cell receptor (beta chain) is drawn from a study of radiotherapy plus CTLA-4 blockade in lung cancer. The study's findings and limits: Clones of tumor-derived TCRs expanded in blood after radiotherapy plus ipilimumab.

Participants had chemo-refractory metastatic non-small-cell lung cancer and were treated with focal radiation plus ipilimumab CTLA-4 blockade. A word on this clone: Its antigen is unidentified.

Sequenced by immunoSEQ multiplex PCR; TCRdb stores in-frame clones only, minus some. This sample has approximately 80,000 clones, with 84% found just once. Trimming took 6 bases from V and 6 from J; bases not matched to a gene: 6. The germline V gene has CDR1 SNHLY and CDR2 FYNNEI. The CDR3 covers 14 residues. The sequence came from a human donor with non-small cell lung cancer who had stable disease on radiotherapy plus ipilimumab. The specimen comprised peripheral blood, sampled from a patient treated with radiotherapy plus ipilimumab. The chain carries TRBV2 and TRBJ2-3; TRBD1 matches at 10 bases. CDR3 sequence (DNA): TGTGCCAGCAGGACGACAGGGGGCGCGGATACGCAGTATTTT. This encodes CASRTTGGADTQYF.